The next 5 T cell receptor beta chains were all read from a single sample in a study of blood T cell repertoires in COVID-19. Clones were sequenced by immunoSEQ multiplex PCR, and TCRdb holds only the in-frame ones, with some missing. The data contain hundreds of thousands of clones, about nine tenths of them singletons. The sample taken for sequencing was peripheral blood. These receptors came from a woman aged 45 to 65 with acute or convalescent COVID-19.

The chain combines TRBV7-9 with TRBJ1-2, with 8 bases lining up with TRBD1. CDR3 size: 15 residues. The germline gives CDR1 SEHNR, CDR2 FQNEAQ (reference sequence). V shed 5 bases, J shed 6 bases, and the junction held 11 bases outside the gene matches. The CDR3 reads CASSRGQDIINGYTF. CDR3 sequence (DNA): TGTGCCAGCAGCCGGGGACAGGACATAATAAATGGCTACACCTTC.

This clone has at least ten counts. The genes are TRBV4-3 and TRBJ2-1; 10 bases match TRBD2. The CDR3 is 18 residues long. Germline V gene sequence: CDR1 LGHNA, CDR2 YSLEER. The trim removed 1 base at V and 10 bases at J, leaving 16 bases unmatched. Written as DNA, the CDR3 is TGCGCCAGCAGCCAAGGGGGGGGACTAGCGAGGAATTCGGCAGAGCAGTTCTTC. This gives the protein CASSQGGGLARNSAEQFF.

The chain is built from TRBV6-5 and TRBJ2-3; a possible D gene is TRBD1 (6 bases). V was trimmed by 7 bases and J by 2 bases, leaving 13 bases between them. CDR3 size: 14 residues. CDR1 is MNHEY and CDR2 is SVGAGI in the germline V gene. CDR3 sequence: CASTLDRYTDTQYF. CDR3 DNA sequence: TGTGCCAGCACTTTAGACAGGTACACAGATACGCAGTATTTT.

The chain is built from TRBV4-1 and TRBJ1-2; no reliable D call. Germline V lookup: CDR1 MGHRA, CDR2 YSYEKL. CDR3 length equals 15 residues. CDR3 in amino acids: CPPSRPFDPRGGYTF. In DNA form, the CDR3 reads TGCCCCCCCAGCCGACCCTTTGACCCCCGGGGTGGCTACACCTTC.

This clone was seen once. The V call is TRBV19, the J call TRBJ2-1, with TRBD2 matching 8 bases. Trimming at V came to 5 bases and at J to 6 bases, leaving 3 bases not matched to a gene. CDR3 length equals 13 residues. Germline V CDR1 and CDR2: LNHDA, SQIVND (reference sequence). The CDR3 DNA follows: TGTGCCAGTAGTGGACTAGCCCCCAATGAGCAGTTCTTC. Translation: CASSGLAPNEQFF. Full variable domain (remainder filled in from reference TRBV19 and TRBJ2-1): DGGITQSPKYLFRKEGQNVTLSCEQNLNHDAMYWYRQDPGQGLRLIYYSQIVNDFQKGDIAEGYSVSREKKESFPLTVTSAQKNPTAFYLCASSGLAPNEQFFGPGTRLTVL.